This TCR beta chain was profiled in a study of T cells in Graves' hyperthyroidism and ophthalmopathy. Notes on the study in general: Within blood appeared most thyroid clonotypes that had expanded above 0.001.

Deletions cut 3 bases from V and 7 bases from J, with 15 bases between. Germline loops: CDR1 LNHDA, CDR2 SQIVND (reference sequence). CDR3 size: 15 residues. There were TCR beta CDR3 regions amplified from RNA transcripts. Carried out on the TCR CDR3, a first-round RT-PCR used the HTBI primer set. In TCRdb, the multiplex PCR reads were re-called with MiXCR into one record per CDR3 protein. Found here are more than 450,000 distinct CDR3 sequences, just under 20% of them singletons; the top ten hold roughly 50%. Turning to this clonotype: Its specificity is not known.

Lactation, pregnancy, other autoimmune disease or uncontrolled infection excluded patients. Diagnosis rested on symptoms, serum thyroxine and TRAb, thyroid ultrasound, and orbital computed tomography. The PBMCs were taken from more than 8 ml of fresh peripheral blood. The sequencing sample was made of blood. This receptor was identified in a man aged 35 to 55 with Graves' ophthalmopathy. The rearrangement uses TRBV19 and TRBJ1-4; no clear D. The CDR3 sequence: CASSIGGSVGEKLFF. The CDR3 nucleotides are TGTGCCAGTAGTATCGGCGGGTCGGTGGGTGAAAAACTGTTTTTT.